The T cell receptor beta chain under discussion was sequenced for a study of radiation and T cells in renal cell carcinoma (TCRdb year 2020). Some background on the complete study: The samples were drawn from a clinical trial, where primary renal cell carcinomas were treated with 15 Gy of stereotactic body radiation therapy and then removed by nephrectomy 4 weeks afterward. Across all 53 samples, 3.8 million or so unique CDR3 nucleotide sequences encoding approximately 3,000,000 unique CDR3 amino acid sequences were identified. TCR beta sequencing covered some 55 samples in total, comprising approximately 25 tumors and around 27 peripheral blood samples. Broader findings and caveats from the paper: In blood, the top tumor clonotypes increased from baseline to 2 weeks after radiation and then shrank by 4 weeks, which suggests a temporary expansion of tumor-resident clones. Because pretreatment tumor biopsies were not available, the baseline intratumoral presence of clonotypes could not be determined. Effects of radiation dose or scheduling on the TCR repertoire could not be addressed with the single-armed trial design. Tracking of blood repertoire dynamics stopped at about 4 weeks after treatment, with no follow-up past that point.

Trimming at the junction amounts to 4 bases on V and 2 bases on J, and the germline ends lie 11 bases apart. The germline V gene encodes CDR1 SQVTM and CDR2 ANQGSEA. From the cysteine up to the phenylalanine, the CDR3 has a length of 13 residues. Only the CDR3 part of the read is kept: 39 bases, read in frame from the first base. Taken with the paper, the label for time point translates to: baseline pretreatment blood. Interpreted using the paper, the treatment or condition label stands for: 15 Gy SBRT to primary tumor, nephrectomy 4 weeks later. Serial peripheral blood from radiation-treated patients was sampled at baseline, 2 weeks and 4 weeks after SBRT to track tumor-enriched clonotypes. All patients had renal cell carcinoma with clear cell pathology. Genomic DNA for TCR sequencing was prepared using the QIAamp DNA Blood Mini Kit (Qiagen). The analyses included only samples that passed all quality control checks.

This clone was observed a few times. Its antigen is still unknown. It has no much larger one-base neighbor in the sample; base qualities were not kept. Following the manufacturer's recommendations, the immunoSEQ kit was used to generate TCR beta libraries from genomic DNA. Library preparation used a first multiplex PCR with proprietary primers, then a second PCR adding unique barcodes, with bead cleanups after each round. Each sample batch included a kit-provided positive control reaction and a negative control reaction. The final libraries were assessed on an Agilent 4200 TapeStation D1000 ScreenTape, pooled by volume, and quantified by qPCR. Sequencing was performed on an Illumina NextSeq500 with a MidOutput 150-cycle cartridge, and 156 Read1 and 15 Index1 cycles were run with kit custom primers. The pooled library was loaded at 1.0 pM with around 20% PhiX control spiked in. Per the authors' processing: The vendor-processed data were analyzed in R, and a clonotype was defined as all T cells that share the same CDR3 nucleotide sequence. In the clone abundance analyses, frequencies in each sample were normalized to that sample's 10,000 most abundant clones. Public T cell clones, which averaged fewer than five per sample, were excluded before analysis. Tumor-enriched and baseline blood-enriched clonotypes were defined by at least a 32-fold difference in abundance between compartments. A beta-binomial differential abundance model was applied to find clonotypes that expanded or contracted between blood time points. Tumor-blood repertoire similarity was measured with the Baroni-Urbani and Buser coefficient, and groups were compared using two-tailed Wilcoxon tests in R. The source is immuneACCESS, and TCRdb retained only in-frame sequences with V and J called. Part of the clones is not carried over; for the studies checked, unresolved V genes explain less than half of this, and the remainder is unexplained. V, J and clone size are those of that table, while D and trimming were read from the DNA. A total of 130,000 or so clones appear in this sample, about 88% of them only once. Of the sample, around 12% is held by the ten largest clones.

The chain is assembled from TRBV29-1 and TRBJ1-1; the D segment cannot be called with confidence. The material was blood, obtained from a patient whose treatment included radiotherapy and nephrectomy. This sequence was found in a woman between 50 and 59 years old with renal cell carcinoma. The CDR3 has the sequence CSVGAILNTEAFF. The sequence in DNA is TGCAGCGTTGGAGCGATACTTAACACTGAAGCTTTCTTT.